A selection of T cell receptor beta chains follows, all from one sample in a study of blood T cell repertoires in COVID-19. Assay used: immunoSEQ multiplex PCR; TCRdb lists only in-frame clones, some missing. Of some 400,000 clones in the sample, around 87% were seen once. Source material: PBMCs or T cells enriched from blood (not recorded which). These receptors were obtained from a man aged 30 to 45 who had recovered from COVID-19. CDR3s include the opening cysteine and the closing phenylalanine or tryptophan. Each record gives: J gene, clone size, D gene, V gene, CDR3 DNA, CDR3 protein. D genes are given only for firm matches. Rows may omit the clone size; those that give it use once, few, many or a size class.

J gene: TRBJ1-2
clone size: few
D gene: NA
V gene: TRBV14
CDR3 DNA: TGTGCCAGCAGCCAAGATCCATACTCCGGTGGCTACACCTTC
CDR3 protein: CASSQDPYSGGYTF

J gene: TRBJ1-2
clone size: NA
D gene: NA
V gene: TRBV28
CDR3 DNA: TGTGCCAGCAGGCTTCGGGGGGGGAACTATGGCTACACCTTC
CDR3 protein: CASRLRGGNYGYTF

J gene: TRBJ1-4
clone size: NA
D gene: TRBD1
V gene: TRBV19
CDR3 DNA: TGTGCCAGTAGTAGAGGGACAGAGCCAGATGAAAAACTGTTTTTT
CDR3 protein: CASSRGTEPDEKLFF

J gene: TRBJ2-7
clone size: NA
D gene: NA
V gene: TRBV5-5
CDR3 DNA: TGTGCCAGCAGCTTGGAAAGGCAGGAAGGGGGATACGAGCAGTACTTC
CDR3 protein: CASSLERQEGGYEQYF

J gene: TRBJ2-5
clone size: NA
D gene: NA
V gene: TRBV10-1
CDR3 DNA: TGCGCCAGCAGTGACTTCTTAGGGGGCCAAGAGACCCAGTACTTC
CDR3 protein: CASSDFLGGQETQYF

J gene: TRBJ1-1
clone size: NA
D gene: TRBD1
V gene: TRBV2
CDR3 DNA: TGTGCCATCGGGACAGGGACCACTGAAGCTTTCTTT
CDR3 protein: CAIGTGTTEAFF

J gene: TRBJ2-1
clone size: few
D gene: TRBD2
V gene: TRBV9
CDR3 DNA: TGTGCCAGCAGCAAGACGGGGGGGCCAAGTAATGAGCAGTTCTTC
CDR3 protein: CASSKTGGPSNEQFF

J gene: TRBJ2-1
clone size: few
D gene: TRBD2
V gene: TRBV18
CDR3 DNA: TGTGCCAGCTCACCACCTCGGGCGGGGGAGACCCGGGAGCAGTTCTTC
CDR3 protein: CASSPPRAGETREQFF

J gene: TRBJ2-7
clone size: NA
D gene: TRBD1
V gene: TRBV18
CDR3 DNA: TGTGCCAGCTCCGTTGACAGGGTCTACGAGCAGTACTTC
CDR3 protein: CASSVDRVYEQYF

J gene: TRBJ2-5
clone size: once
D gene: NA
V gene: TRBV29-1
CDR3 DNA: TGCAGCGTTGCCATGGCTCAAGAGACCCAGTACTTC
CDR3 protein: CSVAMAQETQYF

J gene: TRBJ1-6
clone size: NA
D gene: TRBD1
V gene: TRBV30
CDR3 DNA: TGTGCCTGGACAGGGGGTAATTCACCCCTCCACTTT
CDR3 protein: CAWTGGNSPLHF

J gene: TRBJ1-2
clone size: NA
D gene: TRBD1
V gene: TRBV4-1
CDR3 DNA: TGCGCCAGCAGCCAAGACGGACAGGGATTGGGTGGCTACACCTTC
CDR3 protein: CASSQDGQGLGGYTF

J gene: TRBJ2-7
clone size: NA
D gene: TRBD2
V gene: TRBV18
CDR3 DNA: TGTGCCAGCTCAGTAACCGGGACTAGCAGCTCCTACGAGCAGTACTTC
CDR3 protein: CASSVTGTSSSYEQYF

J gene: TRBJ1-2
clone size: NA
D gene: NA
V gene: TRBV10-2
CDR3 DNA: TGCGCCAGCAGTGAAAACATGGGAGCCAGCCTATCCTATGGCTACACCTTC
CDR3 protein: CASSENMGASLSYGYTF

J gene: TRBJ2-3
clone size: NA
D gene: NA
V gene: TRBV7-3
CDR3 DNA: TGTGCCAGCAGCCCCGGTGGTACGCAGTATTTT
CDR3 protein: CASSPGGTQYF

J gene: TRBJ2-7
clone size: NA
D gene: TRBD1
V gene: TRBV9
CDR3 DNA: TGTGCCAGCAGCGTAAGTACAGGGGTCTACGAGCAGTACTTC
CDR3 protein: CASSVSTGVYEQYF

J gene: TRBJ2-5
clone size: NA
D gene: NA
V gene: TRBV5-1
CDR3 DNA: TGCGCCAGCAGCTACAGGGCCCGCGGACAAGAGACCCAGTACTTC
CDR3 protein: CASSYRARGQETQYF

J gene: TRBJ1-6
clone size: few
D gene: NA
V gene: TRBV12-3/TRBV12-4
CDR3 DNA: TGTGCCAGCAGTTTCGAGAATTCACCCCTCCACTTT
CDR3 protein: CASSFENSPLHF

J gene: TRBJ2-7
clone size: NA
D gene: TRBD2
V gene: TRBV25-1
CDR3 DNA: TGTGCCAGCAGTTGGGGGGGGAGCTCCTACGAGCAGTACTTC
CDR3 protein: CASSWGGSSYEQYF

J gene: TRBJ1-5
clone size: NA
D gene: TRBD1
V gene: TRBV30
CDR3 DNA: TGTGCCTGGAGCTCGGGACAGGGGATAAGGCCCCAGCATTTT
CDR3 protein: CAWSSGQGIRPQHF

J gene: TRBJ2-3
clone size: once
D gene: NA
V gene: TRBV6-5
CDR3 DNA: TGTGCCAGCAGCCAGACAGGTTCAGATACGCAGTATTTT
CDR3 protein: CASSQTGSDTQYF

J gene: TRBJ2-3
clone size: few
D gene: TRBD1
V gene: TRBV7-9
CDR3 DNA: TGTGCCAGCAGCTATCGGACAGGGGTGGATACGCAGTATTTT
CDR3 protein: CASSYRTGVDTQYF

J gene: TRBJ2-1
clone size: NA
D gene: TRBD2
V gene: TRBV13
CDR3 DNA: TGTGCCAGCACCCCATGGGGGGGAAACAATGAGCAGTTCTTC
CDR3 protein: CASTPWGGNNEQFF

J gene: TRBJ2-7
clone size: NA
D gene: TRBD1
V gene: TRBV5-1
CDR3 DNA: TGCGCCAGCAGCTTTGGGGACAGGGCGTCGTTCGAGCAGTACTTC
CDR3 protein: CASSFGDRASFEQYF

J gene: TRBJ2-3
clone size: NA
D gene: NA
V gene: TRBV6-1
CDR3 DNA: TGTGCCAGCAGTGAAGTTCGGGACGGGGGAGGCCGAGATACGCAGTATTTT
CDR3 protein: CASSEVRDGGGRDTQYF

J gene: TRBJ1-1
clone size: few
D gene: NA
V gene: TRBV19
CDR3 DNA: TGTGCCAGTAGTATAGGGGGCGGCACTGAAGCTTTCTTT
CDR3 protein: CASSIGGGTEAFF

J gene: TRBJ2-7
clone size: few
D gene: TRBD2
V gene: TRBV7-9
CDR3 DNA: TGTGCCAGCAGCCCGACCCCAGGTAGCGGGGGCTACGAGCAGTACTTC
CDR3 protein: CASSPTPGSGGYEQYF

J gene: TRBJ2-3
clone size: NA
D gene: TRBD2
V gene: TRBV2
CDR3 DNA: TGTGCCAGCTGGGAGGGAGCAGATACGCAGTATTTT
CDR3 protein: CASWEGADTQYF

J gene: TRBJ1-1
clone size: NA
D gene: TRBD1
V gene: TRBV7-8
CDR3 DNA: TGTGCCAGCAGCCCAGGGGGCCAGGGCCTGAACACTGAAGCTTTCTTT
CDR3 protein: CASSPGGQGLNTEAFF

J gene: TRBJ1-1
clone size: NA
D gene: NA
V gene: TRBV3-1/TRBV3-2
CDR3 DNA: TGTGCCAGCAGCCATTTACAGGCGAACACTGAAGCTTTCTTT
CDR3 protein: CASSHLQANTEAFF

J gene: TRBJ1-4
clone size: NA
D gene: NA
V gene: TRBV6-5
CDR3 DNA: TGTGCCAGCACCCCGGGACTTAATGAAAAACTGTTTTTT
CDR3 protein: CASTPGLNEKLFF

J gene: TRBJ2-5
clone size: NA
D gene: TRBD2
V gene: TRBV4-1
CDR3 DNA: TGCGCCAGCAGCCAAGTCTTACGGGGGGGCACTGAGACCCAGTACTTC
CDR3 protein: CASSQVLRGGTETQYF

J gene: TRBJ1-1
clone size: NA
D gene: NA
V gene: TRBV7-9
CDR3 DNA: TGTGCCAGCAGCTCCCGATACAGTGGCAACACTGAAGCTTTCTTT
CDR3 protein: CASSSRYSGNTEAFF

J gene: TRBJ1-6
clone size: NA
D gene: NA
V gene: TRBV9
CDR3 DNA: TGTGCCAGCAGCGTAGGGGGAGGGGGTAATTCACCCCTCCACTTT
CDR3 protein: CASSVGGGGNSPLHF

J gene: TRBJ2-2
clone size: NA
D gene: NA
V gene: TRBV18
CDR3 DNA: TGTGCCAGCTCACTTGGGCCGGCTGGCACCGGGGAGCTGTTTTTT
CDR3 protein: CASSLGPAGTGELFF

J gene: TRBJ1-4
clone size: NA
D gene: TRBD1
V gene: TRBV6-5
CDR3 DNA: TGTGCCAGCAGATTGACAGGGGCTAATGAAAAACTGTTTTTT
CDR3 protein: CASRLTGANEKLFF

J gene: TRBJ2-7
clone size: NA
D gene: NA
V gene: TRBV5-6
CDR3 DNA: TGTGCCAGCAGCTTGGAGAGAGGATTTAGCTACGAGCAGTACTTC
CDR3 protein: CASSLERGFSYEQYF

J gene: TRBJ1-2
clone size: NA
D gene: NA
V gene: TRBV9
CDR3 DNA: TGTGCCAGCAGCGTAGGGAACGATGCCTGGAGTTACCCCTATGGCTACACCTTC
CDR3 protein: CASSVGNDAWSYPYGYTF

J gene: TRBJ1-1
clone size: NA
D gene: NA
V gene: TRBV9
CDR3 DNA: TGTGCCAGCAGCGCAGGGGTAGTGAACACTGAAGCTTTCTTT
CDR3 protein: CASSAGVVNTEAFF

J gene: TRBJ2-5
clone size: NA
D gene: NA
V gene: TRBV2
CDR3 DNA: TGTGCCACGGAAGGGGATTTCGAGGAGACCCAGTACTTC
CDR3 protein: CATEGDFEETQYF

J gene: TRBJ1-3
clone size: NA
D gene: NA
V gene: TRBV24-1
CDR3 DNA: TGTGCCACCGGGGACACCAACTCTGGAAACACCATATATTTT
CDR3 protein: CATGDTNSGNTIYF

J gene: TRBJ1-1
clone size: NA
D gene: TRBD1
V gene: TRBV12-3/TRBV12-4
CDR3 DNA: TGTGCCAGCACCCGGGACAGAGCTGCTGAAGCTTTCTTT
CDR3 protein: CASTRDRAAEAFF

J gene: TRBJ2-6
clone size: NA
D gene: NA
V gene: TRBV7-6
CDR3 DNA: TGTGCCAGCAGCCCTTGGGAGAGCTCTGGGGCCAACGTCCTGACTTTC
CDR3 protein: CASSPWESSGANVLTF

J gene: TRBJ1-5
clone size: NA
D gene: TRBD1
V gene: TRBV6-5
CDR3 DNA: TGTGCCAGCAGTTACACAGGGGGTCAGCCCCAGCATTTT
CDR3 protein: CASSYTGGQPQHF

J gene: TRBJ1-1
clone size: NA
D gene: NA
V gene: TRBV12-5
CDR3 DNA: TGTGCTAGTGGTTTGGTAGTAAGTTATACAGCGAACACTGAAGCTTTCTTT
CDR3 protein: CASGLVVSYTANTEAFF

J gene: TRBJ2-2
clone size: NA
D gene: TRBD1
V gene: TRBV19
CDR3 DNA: TGTGCCAGTAGTAGAGGACAGGGAAGCGCCGGGGAGCTGTTTTTT
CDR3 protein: CASSRGQGSAGELFF

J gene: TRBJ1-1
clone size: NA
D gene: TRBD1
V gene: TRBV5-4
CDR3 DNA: TGTGCCAGCAGTGGGGACAGGGGGCGGCCGAACACTGAAGCTTTCTTT
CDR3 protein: CASSGDRGRPNTEAFF

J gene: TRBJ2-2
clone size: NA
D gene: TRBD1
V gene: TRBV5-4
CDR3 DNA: TGTGCCAGCAGCCCCTGGACAGGGCAGAACACCGGGGAGCTGTTTTTT
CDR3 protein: CASSPWTGQNTGELFF

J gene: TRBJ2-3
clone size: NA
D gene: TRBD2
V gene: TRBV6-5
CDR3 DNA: TGTGCCAGCACGGGAGCTAGCGGGGGCGCAGATACGCAGTATTTT
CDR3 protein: CASTGASGGADTQYF

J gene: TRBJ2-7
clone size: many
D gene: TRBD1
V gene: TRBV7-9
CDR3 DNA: TGTGCCAGCAGCTCGACAGGGCCGGTGAGGGAGCAGTACTTC
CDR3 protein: CASSSTGPVREQYF

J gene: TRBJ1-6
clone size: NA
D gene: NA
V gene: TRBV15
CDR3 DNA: TGTGCCACCAGCAGAGTACCGCGGGTGACACCCCTCCACTTT
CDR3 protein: CATSRVPRVTPLHF

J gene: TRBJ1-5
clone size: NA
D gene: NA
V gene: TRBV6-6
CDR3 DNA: TGTGCCAGCAGTCGGATCGGGGTCCCTTATAGCAATCAGCCCCAGCATTTT
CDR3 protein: CASSRIGVPYSNQPQHF

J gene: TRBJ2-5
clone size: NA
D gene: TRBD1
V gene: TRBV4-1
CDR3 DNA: TGCGCCAGCAGCTTTCGACAGGGTGCGGGTGGGACAGAGACCCAGTACTTC
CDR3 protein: CASSFRQGAGGTETQYF

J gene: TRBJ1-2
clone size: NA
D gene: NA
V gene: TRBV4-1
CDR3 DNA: TGCGCCAGCAGCCTAGACACTAAAGGACATAAGTACTATGGCTACACCTTC
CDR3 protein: CASSLDTKGHKYYGYTF

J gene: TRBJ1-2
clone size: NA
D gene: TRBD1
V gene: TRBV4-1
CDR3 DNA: TGCGCCAGCAGCCAAGCCGAGTGGACAGGGACCTATGGCTACACCTTC
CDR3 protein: CASSQAEWTGTYGYTF

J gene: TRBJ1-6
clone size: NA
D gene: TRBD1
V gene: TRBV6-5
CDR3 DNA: TGTGCCAGCATTATGGGACAGGGGAATAATTCACCCCTCCACTTT
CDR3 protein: CASIMGQGNNSPLHF

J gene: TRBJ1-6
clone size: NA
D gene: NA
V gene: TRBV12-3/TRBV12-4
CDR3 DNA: TGTGCCAGCAGACAGGCCAACAATTCACCCCTCCACTTT
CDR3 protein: CASRQANNSPLHF

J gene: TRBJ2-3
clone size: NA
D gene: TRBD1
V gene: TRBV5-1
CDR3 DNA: TGCGCCAGCAGCTTGGGACAGGGTCCTAGCACAGATACGCAGTATTTT
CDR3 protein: CASSLGQGPSTDTQYF

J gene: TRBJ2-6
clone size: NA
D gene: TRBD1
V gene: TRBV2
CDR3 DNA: TGTGCCAGCTATGACAGGGACCCTTCTGGGGCCAACGTCCTGACTTTC
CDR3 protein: CASYDRDPSGANVLTF